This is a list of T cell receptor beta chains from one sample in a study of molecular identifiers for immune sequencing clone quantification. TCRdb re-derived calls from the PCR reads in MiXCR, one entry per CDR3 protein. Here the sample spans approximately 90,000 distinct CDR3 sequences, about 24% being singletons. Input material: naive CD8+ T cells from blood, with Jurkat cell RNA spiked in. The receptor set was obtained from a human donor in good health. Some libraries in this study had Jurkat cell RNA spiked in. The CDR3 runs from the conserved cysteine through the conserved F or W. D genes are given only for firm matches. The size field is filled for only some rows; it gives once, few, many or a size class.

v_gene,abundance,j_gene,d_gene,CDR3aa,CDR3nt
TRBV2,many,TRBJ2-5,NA,CASSTGRQETQYF,TGTGCCAGCAGCACTGGACGGCAAGAGACCCAGTACTTC
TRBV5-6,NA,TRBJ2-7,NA,CASSLSGQGFEDEQYF,TGTGCCAGCAGCTTGTCGGGCCAGGGGTTTGAGGACGAGCAGTACTTC
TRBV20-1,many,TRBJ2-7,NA,CSARGSSVYEQYF,TGCAGTGCTAGAGGGTCTAGCGTCTACGAGCAGTACTTC
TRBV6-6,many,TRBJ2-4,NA,CASSYTGIQYF,TGTGCCAGCAGTTACACTGGCATTCAGTACTTC
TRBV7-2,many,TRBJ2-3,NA,CASSFREWGAYEDTQYF,TGTGCCAGCAGTTTTCGGGAATGGGGCGCCTATGAGGATACGCAGTATTTT
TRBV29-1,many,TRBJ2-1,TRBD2,CSARTSGGNEQFF,TGCAGCGCTCGGACTAGCGGGGGAAATGAGCAGTTCTTC
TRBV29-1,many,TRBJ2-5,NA,CSVEGEQGDVRETQYF,TGCAGCGTTGAAGGGGAACAGGGTGATGTGCGAGAGACCCAGTACTTC
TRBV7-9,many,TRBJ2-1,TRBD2,CASSFRLAGEANEQFF,TGTGCCAGCAGCTTTAGACTAGCGGGAGAAGCCAATGAGCAGTTCTTC
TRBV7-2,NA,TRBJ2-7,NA,CASSKEFGLAYEQYF,TGTGCCAGCAGCAAGGAATTTGGACTCGCCTACGAGCAGTACTTC
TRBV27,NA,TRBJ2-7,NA,CASSLSPSSLSTRQYF,TGTGCCAGCAGTTTATCCCCTAGCAGCCTAAGTACAAGGCAGTACTTC
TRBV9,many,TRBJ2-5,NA,CASSVGRNQETQYF,TGTGCCAGCAGCGTAGGCAGAAACCAAGAGACCCAGTACTTC
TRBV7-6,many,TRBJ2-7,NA,CASSSGAYEQYF,TGTGCCAGCAGCTCGGGGGCTTACGAGCAGTACTTC
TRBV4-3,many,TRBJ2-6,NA,CASSQEPMLGGSSGANVLTF,TGCGCCAGCAGCCAAGAGCCCATGTTGGGGGGAAGCTCTGGGGCCAACGTCCTGACTTTC
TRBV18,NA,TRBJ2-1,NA,CASSPASPAYNEQSF,TGCGCCAGCTCACCAGCTTCTCCCGCCTACAATGAGCAGTCCTTC
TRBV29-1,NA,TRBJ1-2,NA,CSVVKTDYGYTF,TGCAGCGTTGTAAAGACTGATTATGGCTACACCTTC
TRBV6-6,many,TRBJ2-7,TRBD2,CASESGGHEQYF,TGTGCCAGCGAAAGCGGGGGCCACGAGCAGTACTTC
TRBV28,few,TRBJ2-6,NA,CASSPTVSGANVLTF,TGTGCCAGCAGTCCGACAGTCTCTGGGGCCAACGTCCTGACTTTC
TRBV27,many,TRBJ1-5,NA,CASSPVGQGDQPQHF,TGTGCCAGCAGTCCCGTGGGGCAGGGTGATCAGCCCCAGCATTTT
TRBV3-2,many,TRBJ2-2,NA,CASSQDLGQGKTGELFF,TGTGCCAGCAGCCAAGATTTAGGACAGGGAAAAACCGGGGAGCTGTTTTTT
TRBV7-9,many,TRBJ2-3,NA,CASSPVVAGTDTQYF,TGTGCCAGCAGCCCCGTGGTAGCGGGCACAGATACGCAGTATTTT
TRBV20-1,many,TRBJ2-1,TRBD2,CSALKGTSASYNEQFF,TGCAGTGCCCTGAAGGGGACTAGCGCCTCCTACAATGAGCAGTTCTTC
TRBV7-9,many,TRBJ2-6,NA,CASTPTTSGTGANVLTF,TGTGCCAGCACCCCCACCACGTCAGGGACTGGGGCCAACGTCCTGACTTTC
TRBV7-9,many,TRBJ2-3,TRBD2,CASSLEYVTSGRPTDTQYF,TGTGCCAGCAGCTTAGAGTACGTGACTAGCGGGAGACCCACAGATACGCAGTATTTT
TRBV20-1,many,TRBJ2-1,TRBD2,CSARGLAESSYNEQFF,TGCAGTGCTAGGGGACTAGCGGAGAGCTCCTACAATGAGCAGTTCTTC
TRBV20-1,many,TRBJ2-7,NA,CSAREVSYEQYF,TGCAGTGCTAGAGAGGTCAGCTACGAGCAGTACTTC
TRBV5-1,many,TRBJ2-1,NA,CASSQAIRGNEQFF,TGCGCCAGCAGCCAGGCGATCAGGGGCAATGAGCAGTTCTTC
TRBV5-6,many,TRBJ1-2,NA,CASSLGPVAGYTF,TGTGCCAGCAGCTTGGGACCCGTTGCCGGCTACACCTTC
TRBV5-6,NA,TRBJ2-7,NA,CASGFWAASYEQYF,TGTGCCAGCGGCTTTTGGGCAGCTTCCTACGAGCAGTACTTC
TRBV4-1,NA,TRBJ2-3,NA,CASSQGPSVLGQGNTQCF,TGCGCCAGCAGCCAAGGCCCTAGTGTCCTAGGCCAGGGGAATACGCAGTGTTTT
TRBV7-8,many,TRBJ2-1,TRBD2,CASSLALAGVSSYNEQFF,TGTGCCAGCAGCTTAGCCCTAGCGGGGGTCAGCTCCTACAATGAGCAGTTCTTC
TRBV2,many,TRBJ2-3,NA,CASSAGGGSTDTQYF,TGTGCCAGCAGTGCCGGGGGTGGGAGCACAGATACGCAGTATTTT
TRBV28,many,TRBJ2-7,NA,CASTGAGLYEQYF,TGTGCCAGCACGGGGGCGGGCCTCTACGAGCAGTACTTC
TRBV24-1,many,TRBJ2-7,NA,CATSESGDAYEQYF,TGTGCCACCAGTGAATCAGGGGACGCCTACGAGCAGTACTTC
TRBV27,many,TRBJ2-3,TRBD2,CASSWAGGPSTQYF,TGTGCCAGCAGTTGGGCGGGGGGCCCCTCTACGCAGTATTTT
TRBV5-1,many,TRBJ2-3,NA,CASSLFPDTQYF,TGCGCCAGCAGCTTGTTTCCAGATACGCAGTATTTT
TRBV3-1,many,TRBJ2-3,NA,CASSQGPPIKTDTQYF,TGTGCCAGCAGCCAAGGTCCCCCGATAAAAACAGATACGCAGTATTTT
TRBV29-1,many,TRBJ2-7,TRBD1,CSVLSRDRSSYEQYF,TGCAGCGTTTTGTCCCGGGACAGGAGCTCCTACGAGCAGTACTTC
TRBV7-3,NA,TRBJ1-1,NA,CASSLEGNTEDFF,TGTGCCAGCAGCTTAGAAGGGAACACTGAAGATTTCTTT
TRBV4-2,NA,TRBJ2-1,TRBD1,CAGSQGTGTRNEQFF,TGTGCCGGCAGCCAGGGGACAGGAACTCGAAATGAGCAGTTCTTC
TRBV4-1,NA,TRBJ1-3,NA,CASSQNARPGNPIYF,TGCGCCAGCAGCCAAAATGCAAGGCCTGGAAACCCCATATATTTT
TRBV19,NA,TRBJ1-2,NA,CASSIYGDMEYTF,TGTGCCAGTAGTATATATGGGGACATGGAATACACCTTC
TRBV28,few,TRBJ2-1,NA,CASNLWTDGEQFF,TGTGCCAGCAACCTATGGACGGACGGTGAGCAGTTCTTC
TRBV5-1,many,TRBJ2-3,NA,CASSLASSIDTQYF,TGCGCCAGCAGCTTGGCCAGCAGCATTGATACGCAGTATTTT
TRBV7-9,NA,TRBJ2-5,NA,CASNLQRAPEPQYF,TGTGCCAGCAACCTACAGCGGGCTCCAGAGCCCCAGTACTTC
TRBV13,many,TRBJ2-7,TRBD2,CASSPGQLRLAGLRSYEQYF,TGTGCCAGCAGCCCGGGACAGCTAAGACTAGCGGGACTCCGCTCCTACGAGCAGTACTTC
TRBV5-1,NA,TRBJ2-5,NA,CASSKAGRWLGETQYF,TGCGCCAGCAGCAAGGCGGGCAGGTGGCTCGGAGAGACCCAGTACTTC
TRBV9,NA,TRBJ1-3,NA,CASSVDMGSGNTIYF,TGTGCCAGCAGCGTAGACATGGGCTCTGGAAACACCATATATTTT
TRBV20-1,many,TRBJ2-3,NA,CSADRRLELATDTQYF,TGCAGTGCCGACCGAAGACTCGAGCTAGCCACAGATACGCAGTATTTT
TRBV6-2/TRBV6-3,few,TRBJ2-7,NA,CASSYSSGPYEQYF,TGTGCCAGCAGTTACTCTAGCGGACCCTACGAGCAGTACTTC
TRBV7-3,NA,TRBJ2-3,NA,CASSLGPDTQYF,TGTGCCAGCAGCTTGGGTCCAGATACGCAGTATTTT
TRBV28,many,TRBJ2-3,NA,CASSNLLAPDTQYF,TGTGCCAGCAGTAACCTCCTCGCACCAGATACGCAGTATTTT
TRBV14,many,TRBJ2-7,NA,CASSHSYEQYF,TGTGCCAGCAGCCACTCCTACGAGCAGTACTTC
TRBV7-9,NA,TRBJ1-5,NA,CASSTTDGSGGEPLHF,TGTGCCAGCAGCACGACCGATGGGTCGGGCGGGGAGCCCCTGCATTTT
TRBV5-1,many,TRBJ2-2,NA,CASTQGFNTGELFF,TGCGCCAGCACCCAGGGGTTTAACACCGGGGAGCTGTTTTTT
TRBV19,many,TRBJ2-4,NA,CASSIDNKNIQYF,TGTGCCAGTAGTATAGACAACAAAAACATTCAGTACTTC